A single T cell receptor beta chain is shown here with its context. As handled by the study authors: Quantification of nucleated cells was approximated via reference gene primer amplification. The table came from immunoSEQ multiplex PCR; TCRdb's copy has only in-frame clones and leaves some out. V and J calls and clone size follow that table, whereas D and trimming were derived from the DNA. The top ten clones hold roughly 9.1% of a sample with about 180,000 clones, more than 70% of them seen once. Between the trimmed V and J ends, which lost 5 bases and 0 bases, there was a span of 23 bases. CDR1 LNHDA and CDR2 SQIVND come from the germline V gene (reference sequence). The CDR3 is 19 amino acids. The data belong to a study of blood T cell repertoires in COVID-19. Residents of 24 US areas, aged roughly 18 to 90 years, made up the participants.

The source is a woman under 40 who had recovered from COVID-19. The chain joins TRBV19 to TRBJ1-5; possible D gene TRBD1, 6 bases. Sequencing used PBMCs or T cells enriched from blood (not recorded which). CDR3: CASSPITWGGAYSNQPQHF. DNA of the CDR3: TGTGCCAGTAGTCCCATCACTTGGGGGGGCGCATATAGCAATCAGCCCCAGCATTTT.